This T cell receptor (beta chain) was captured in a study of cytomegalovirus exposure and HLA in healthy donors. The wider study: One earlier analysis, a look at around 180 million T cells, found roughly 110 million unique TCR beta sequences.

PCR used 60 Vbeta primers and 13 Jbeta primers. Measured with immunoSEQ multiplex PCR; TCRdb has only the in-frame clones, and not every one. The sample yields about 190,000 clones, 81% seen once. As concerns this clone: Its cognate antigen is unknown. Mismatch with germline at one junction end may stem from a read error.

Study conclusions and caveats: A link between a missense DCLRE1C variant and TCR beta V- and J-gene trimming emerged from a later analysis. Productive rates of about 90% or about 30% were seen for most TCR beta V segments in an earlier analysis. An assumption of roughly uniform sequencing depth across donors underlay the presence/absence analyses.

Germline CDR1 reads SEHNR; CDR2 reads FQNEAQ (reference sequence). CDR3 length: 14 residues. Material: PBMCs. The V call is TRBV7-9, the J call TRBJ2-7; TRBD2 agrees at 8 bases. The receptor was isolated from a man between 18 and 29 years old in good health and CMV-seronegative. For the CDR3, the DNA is TGTGCCAGCAGCTCCCAGCGGGGGCCCTACGGGCAGTACTTC. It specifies CASSSQRGPYGQYF.